Below, 25 T cell receptor beta chains from the same sample are listed, as sequenced in a study of blood T cell repertoires in COVID-19. TCRdb's table, derived via immunoSEQ multiplex PCR, lists solely in-frame clones and lacks some. The repertoire holds over 65,000 clones, with 75% to 90% as singletons. The sequenced sample consisted of peripheral blood. These receptors originate from an elderly man with COVID-19, enrolled during active disease.

This chain connects TRBV7-2 to TRBJ1-5; D is unresolved. The germline CDR1 and CDR2 sequences are SGHTA and FQGNSA. The CDR3 is 13 residues long. Trimming removed 3 bases from V and 5 bases from J, with 8 bases in between. The CDR3 DNA sequence: TGTGCCAGCAGCTTCACCACTGATCAGCCCCAGCATTTT. This translates into CASSFTTDQPQHF.

The J gene is TRBJ1-4, the V gene TRBV19, with a weak D call TRBD1 (6 bases). Germline CDR1 reads LNHDA; CDR2 reads SQIVND (reference sequence). The CDR3 is 12 residues long. V shed 11 bases and J shed 7 bases, with 14 bases lying between them. CDR3 sequence reads: CASSGVGEKLFF. CDR3 bases: TGTGCCTCCTCAGGGGTCGGTGAAAAACTGTTTTTT.

The V gene is TRBV28, the J gene TRBJ1-2; D is perhaps TRBD1 (5 bases). The CDR3 covers 18 residues. In germline, CDR1 is MDHEN, CDR2 SYDVKM. V dropped 5 bases and J dropped 5 bases, with 27 bases sitting between them. The CDR3 nucleotides are TGTGCCAGCAGTCTACTTCGGGGCACGGGGGGGAGTAGTTATGGCTACACCTTC. The encoded protein is CASSLLRGTGGSSYGYTF.

This clone occurred once. The CDR3 DNA reads TGTGCCAGCAGTTTCCCAGGGGGCGACTATGGCTACACCTTC. Translation gives CASSFPGGDYGYTF. The chain links TRBV28 to TRBJ1-2; 8 bases are a match to TRBD1. CDR1 and CDR2 (germline): MDHEN, SYDVKM. The J segment lost 3 bases and the V segment lost 3 bases, leaving 3 bases of the junction unmatched. The CDR3 is made up of 14 amino acids.

V usage is TRBV2 and J usage is TRBJ2-7; D is possibly TRBD1 (5 bases). This CDR3 comprises 12 residues. Germline values: CDR1 SNHLY, CDR2 FYNNEI. Trimming pared 6 bases from V and 3 bases from J, leaving 9 bases between. Here the CDR3 reads CASRTDSYEQYF. CDR3 sequence (DNA): TGTGCCAGCAGAACCGACAGCTACGAGCAGTACTTC.

V is TRBV7-2 and J is TRBJ2-7; unclear D gene. Per germline, CDR1 SGHTA and CDR2 FQGNSA. V was shortened by 1 base and J by 0 bases, with 10 bases between the two germline ends. This CDR3 region has 15 residues. DNA of the CDR3: TGTGCCAGCAGCTTAGGTGTTCAGTACTCCTACGAGCAGTACTTC. It codes for CASSLGVQYSYEQYF.

The V and J genes are TRBV18 and TRBJ2-1; 8 nucleotides line up with TRBD1. This CDR3 has 18 amino acids. CDR1 KGHSH and CDR2 LQKENI come from the germline V gene. The V gene end was trimmed by 3 bases and the J gene end by 6 bases; junction bases not matched to a gene: 16. In DNA, the CDR3 is TGTGCCAGCTCACCCGGGGCAGGGGGCGCACCTTCTGGCAATGAGCAGTTCTTC. Protein sequence: CASSPGAGGAPSGNEQFF.

This chain uses TRBV4-2 with TRBJ2-7, with D possibly TRBD2 on 5 matching bases. Trimming took off 0 bases at V and 4 bases at J, with 13 bases between the two ends. This CDR3 has 15 amino acids. Germline CDR1 and CDR2: LGHNA and YNFKEQ. In DNA, the CDR3 is TGTGCCAGCAGCCAAGACCAACCCGGGGAATACGAGCAGTACTTC. It codes for CASSQDQPGEYEQYF.

The genes are TRBV9 and TRBJ1-4, with 11 bases that match TRBD1. The CDR3 is made up of 15 amino acids. Germline assignment: CDR1 SGDLS and CDR2 YYNGEE. J lost 7 bases, V lost 4 bases, and 6 bases had no gene match. The CDR3 is CASSLGTGGFEKLFF. CDR3 nucleotides: TGTGCCAGCAGCCTAGGGACAGGGGGTTTTGAAAAACTGTTTTTT.

The chain combines TRBV3-1 (or the pseudogene TRBV3-2) with TRBJ1-2, with TRBD1 as a possible D gene (5 bases). Germline values: CDR1 LGHDT, CDR2 YNNKEL (reference sequence). This CDR3 contains 15 residues. V lost 1 base and J 4 bases, leaving 13 bases between the germline ends. In DNA form, the CDR3 reads TGTGCCAGCAGCCAAGTGGGGTCGGGGGTCTATGGCTACACCTTC. Translation gives CASSQVGSGVYGYTF.

V gene TRBV4-2 combines with J gene TRBJ1-6, with D possibly matching TRBD1 (6 bases). The germline gives CDR1 LGHNA, CDR2 YNFKEQ. The CDR3 spans 18 residues. Deletions cut 0 bases from V and 1 base from J, with 13 bases between. CDR3 bases: TGTGCCAGCAGCCAAGACCGGGGGGGGGCATCCTATAATTCACCCCTCCACTTT. Residues: CASSQDRGGASYNSPLHF.

The gene calls are TRBV5-1 and TRBJ1-4; D is unclear. This CDR3 spans 17 amino acids. Germline CDR1 reads SGHRS; CDR2 reads YFSETQ. V gave up 3 bases and J gave up 5 bases, with 20 bases separating them. The CDR3 spells CASSYDGSTPRNEKLFF. DNA for the CDR3: TGCGCCAGCAGCTATGACGGCTCGACCCCGAGGAATGAAAAACTGTTTTTT.

V gene TRBV29-1 combines with J gene TRBJ2-3; 9 bases map to TRBD2. Trimming cost V 5 bases and J 6 bases; bases outside gene matches: 9. Per the germline V gene, CDR1 is SQVTM and CDR2 is ANQGSEA. The CDR3 has 14 residues. The CDR3 sequence is CSVSRGGEQDTQYF. The CDR3 DNA is TGCAGCGTTTCTCGCGGGGGGGAGCAGGATACGCAGTATTTT.

In this sample, this clone turned up once. This chain connects TRBV7-9 to TRBJ2-3; TRBD2 agrees at 8 bases. Germline assignment: CDR1 SEHNR and CDR2 FQNEAQ (reference sequence). V gave up 0 bases and J gave up 2 bases; unmatched junction bases: 7. The CDR3 extends over 17 amino acids. The chain's CDR3 is CASSLAPPRGVTDTQYF. As DNA, the CDR3 is TGTGCCAGCAGCTTAGCTCCCCCGCGGGGGGTCACAGATACGCAGTATTTT.

The V call is TRBV5-5, the J call TRBJ1-1, with D perhaps matching TRBD1 (5 bases). Per germline, CDR1 SGHKS and CDR2 YYEKEE (reference sequence). V was pared by 2 bases and J by 2 bases, with 10 bases between. This CDR3 is 14 amino acids long. CDR3 protein: CASSFQTANTEAFF. The DNA of the CDR3 is TGTGCCAGCAGCTTTCAGACAGCCAACACTGAAGCTTTCTTT.

The rearrangement links TRBV5-1 to TRBJ1-4; D may be TRBD1 (5 bases). Germline assignment: CDR1 SGHRS and CDR2 YFSETQ. The ends were cut back, 2 bases at V and 7 bases at J, with 12 bases in the middle. The CDR3 is made up of 14 amino acids. The CDR3 DNA follows: TGCGCCAGCAGCTTTGGGGGGTCTCGTGAAAAACTGTTTTTT. It is translated as CASSFGGSREKLFF. Full variable domain (missing parts from reference TRBV5-1 and TRBJ1-4): KAGVTQTPRYLIKTRGQQVTLSCSPISGHRSVSWYQQTPGQGLQFLFEYFSETQRNKGNFPGRFSGRQFSNSRSEMNVSTLELGDSALYLCASSFGGSREKLFFGSGTQLSVL.

V and J are TRBV21-1 and TRBJ1-1; TRBD1 is taken as the D call from the table, unchecked against the DNA. TRBV21-1 is a documented pseudogene. There are 11 residues in the CDR3. The CDR3 is CASSRQAEAFF. The CDR3, as DNA: TGTGCCAGCAGCAGACAGGCTGAAGCTTTCTTT.

The rearrangement uses TRBV19 and TRBJ1-3, with a tentative D call TRBD1 (6 bases). The V end was cut by 3 bases, the J end by 4 bases, with 13 bases between. Germline assignment: CDR1 LNHDA and CDR2 SQIVND (reference sequence). CDR3 length: 15 residues. The CDR3 DNA is TGTGCCAGTAGTATCCGGGACATAACGGGAAACACCATATATTTT. It encodes CASSIRDITGNTIYF. Based on the CDR3 plus reference TRBV19 and TRBJ1-3, the full variable domain is DGGITQSPKYLFRKEGQNVTLSCEQNLNHDAMYWYRQDPGQGLRLIYYSQIVNDFQKGDIAEGYSVSREKKESFPLTVTSAQKNPTAFYLCASSIRDITGNTIYFGEGSWLTVV.

In its sample, this clone was seen once. The rearrangement uses TRBV29-1 and TRBJ1-1, with D perhaps matching TRBD1 (5 bases). The CDR3 length is 13 residues. CDR1 and CDR2 from the germline V gene are SQVTM and ANQGSEA. The V gene lost 5 bases and the J gene lost 6 bases, with 16 bases spanning the gap. CDR3 nucleotides: TGCAGCGTTTCAACGGGGGGATACCCTGAAGCTTTCTTT. This sequence encodes CSVSTGGYPEAFF.

In its sample, this clone was seen a few times. Other DNA sequences in this sample translate to the same CDR3. This sequence joins TRBV5-1 and TRBJ1-3; D gene unclear. Trimming shortened V by 0 bases and J by 2 bases, and 6 bases separated the two germline ends. CDR3 size: 14 residues. Germline V gene lookup returns CDR1 SGHRS and CDR2 YFSETQ. The CDR3 spells CASSLDGAGNTIYF. The CDR3 coding sequence is TGCGCCAGCAGCTTGGACGGGGCTGGAAACACCATATATTTT.

The chain joins TRBV5-1 to TRBJ1-2; a weak D match, TRBD1 (5 bases). With 3 bases removed from V and 13 bases from J, the gap between germline ends came to 19 bases. CDR3 length equals 13 residues. Germline CDR1 is SGHRS and CDR2 is YFSETQ. The CDR3 is CASSSDNHQGSTF. The CDR3 DNA sequence: TGCGCCAGCAGCTCGGACAACCACCAAGGGTCCACCTTC.

The rearrangement uses TRBV5-1 and TRBJ1-1; TRBD1 matches at 9 bases. The V segment lost 4 bases and the J segment 6 bases; nucleotides outside the gene matches: 16. This CDR3 is 17 amino acids long. CDR1 is SGHRS, CDR2 YFSETQ, per germline. The CDR3 is CASSPLPPGQGMSEAFF. DNA of the CDR3: TGCGCCAGCAGCCCACTTCCGCCCGGACAGGGGATGTCTGAAGCTTTCTTT.

The V gene is TRBV24-1, the J gene TRBJ2-1, with D perhaps TRBD2 (5 bases). CDR3 size: 15 residues. Germline loops: CDR1 KGHDR, CDR2 SFDVKD. The V end was cut by 4 bases, the J end by 8 bases, with 17 bases between. The CDR3 loop is CATSEIGKAGDEQFF. CDR3 nucleotides: TGTGCCACCAGTGAGATCGGGAAGGCCGGGGATGAGCAGTTCTTC.

This clone was seen once. V usage is TRBV27 and J usage is TRBJ1-5; 8 bases map to TRBD1. Germline CDR1 and CDR2: MNHEY and SMNVEV (reference sequence). This CDR3 is built from 13 residues. After removal of 8 bases from V and 4 bases from J, the junction contained 4 bases not matched to a gene. The CDR3 here is CASWTGNNQPQHF. The CDR3 region has the DNA TGTGCCAGCTGGACAGGGAATAATCAGCCCCAGCATTTT.

The rearrangement uses TRBV5-4 and TRBJ1-2; 8 bases map to TRBD1. Germline CDR1 SGHNT, CDR2 YYREEE (reference sequence). V lost 3 bases and J lost 2; bases outside the gene matches: 12. This CDR3 spans 17 amino acids. CDR3 nucleotide sequence: TGTGCCAGCAGCTCCGGGACAGTCAGGGGGCGGAACTATGGCTACACCTTC. This gives the protein CASSSGTVRGRNYGYTF.